This T cell receptor beta chain was sequenced for a study of blood T cell repertoires in COVID-19. Study-level information: The origin of the acute and convalescent COVID-19 samples was the United States, Italy and Spain. From T cells, B-cell-depleted T cells, or PBMCs came the material, which was cDNA or gDNA.

Only one count was recorded for this clone. In the study's own analysis: Quantification of nucleated cells was approximated via reference gene primer amplification. Method: immunoSEQ multiplex PCR; TCRdb's copy keeps in-frame clones and lacks some. D and trimming were read from the DNA, whereas the V and J calls and clone size are those reported in that table. Here the sample spans about 230,000 clones, about nine tenths being singletons. Germline assignment: CDR1 KGHDR and CDR2 SFDVKD. This CDR3 is 14 amino acids long. Deletions cut 7 bases from V and 7 bases from J, with 15 bases between. This receptor was taken from a woman aged 25 to 39 with acute COVID-19. Source material: PBMCs or T cells enriched from blood (not recorded which). This rearrangement joins TRBV24-1 to TRBJ1-4; D may be TRBD1 (5 bases). CDR3 sequence (DNA): TGTGCCACCAGCGGGGGGGGGACGGTTGAAAAACTGTTTTTT. Its protein product is CATSGGGTVEKLFF.